These T cell receptor beta chains were read from a single sample in a study of neurological immune-mediated disorders. MiXCR, applied by TCRdb to the 5' RACE reads, yields one record per CDR3 protein. The table has roughly 45,000 distinct CDR3 sequences, approximately 12% seen once. The sequenced sample was PBMCs. All receptors come from a man aged 25 to 45 in good health. The CDR3 runs from the conserved cysteine through the conserved F or W. D genes are given only for firm matches. Size is omitted from some rows. Given values are once, few, many or a class for expanded clones.

D | size | J | V | CDR3 | DNA
TRBD1 | many | TRBJ1-3 | TRBV27 | CASSIHRGLGNTIYF | TGTGCCAGCAGTATTCACAGGGGGCTAGGAAACACCATATATTTT
TRBD1 | many | TRBJ1-4 | TRBV9 | CASSDREDEKLFF | TGTGCCAGCTCCGACAGGGAGGATGAAAAACTGTTTTTT
. | many | TRBJ2-3 | TRBV6-6 | CASSSWGEGARTDTQYF | TGTGCCAGCAGTTCGTGGGGGGAGGGGGCACGCACAGATACGCAGTATTTT
TRBD1 | many | TRBJ1-3 | TRBV5-1 | CASSLVGQGVSGNTIYF | TGCGCCAGCAGCTTGGTTGGACAGGGGGTCTCTGGAAACACCATATATTTT
TRBD1 | many | TRBJ1-5 | TRBV12-3/TRBV12-4 | CASSLGGRNQPQHF | TGTGCCAGCAGTCTAGGGGGCCGCAATCAGCCCCAGCATTTT
. | few | TRBJ2-7 | TRBV4-1 | CASSQDDRYYEQYF | TGCGCCAGCAGCCAGGATGACCGATACTACGAGCAGTACTTC
TRBD2 | many | TRBJ2-1 | TRBV7-8 | CASSPGLAGGQNEQFF | TGTGCCAGCAGCCCGGGGCTAGCGGGAGGGCAGAATGAGCAGTTCTTC
. | few | TRBJ2-7 | TRBV7-9 | CASRVRLAPSSYEQYF | TGTGCCAGCAGGGTCCGTCTGGCACCGAGCTCCTACGAGCAGTACTTC
. | many | TRBJ1-2 | TRBV5-1 | CASSLVANYGYTF | TGCGCCAGCAGCTTGGTTGCTAACTATGGCTACACCTTC
. | many | TRBJ1-1 | TRBV20-1 | CSATGGPPNTEAFF | TGCAGTGCTACGGGCGGACCACCGAACACTGAAGCTTTCTTT
TRBD1 | . | TRBJ2-5 | TRBV12-3/TRBV12-4 | CASSFIQGAGQETQYF | TGTGCCAGCAGTTTTATCCAGGGGGCTGGTCAAGAGACCCAGTACTTC
TRBD1 | many | TRBJ1-1 | TRBV29-1 | CSSRGGTGGSPEAFF | TGCAGCTCCCGGGGAGGAACAGGGGGAAGTCCTGAAGCTTTCTTT
. | many | TRBJ2-5 | TRBV4-1 | CASSPRAQETQYF | TGCGCCAGCAGCCCCCGGGCCCAAGAGACCCAGTACTTC
. | many | TRBJ2-3 | TRBV5-1 | CASSLWAKPDTQYF | TGCGCCAGCAGCTTGTGGGCTAAACCAGATACGCAGTATTTT
. | many | TRBJ2-5 | TRBV29-1 | CSVARPNQETQYF | TGCAGCGTTGCAAGGCCCAACCAAGAGACCCAGTACTTC
TRBD2 | many | TRBJ2-1 | TRBV2 | CASSGTGGHNEQFF | TGTGCCAGCTCGGGGACGGGAGGCCACAATGAGCAGTTCTTC
. | many | TRBJ2-7 | TRBV12-3/TRBV12-4 | CASSLTQGVTYEQYF | TGTGCCAGCAGTTTAACCCAAGGGGTCACCTACGAGCAGTACTTC
. | many | TRBJ2-7 | TRBV28 | CASYRGGGGSYEQYF | TGTGCCAGCTACCGAGGGGGCGGGGGATCCTACGAGCAGTACTTC
. | many | TRBJ1-5 | TRBV10-3 | CAISDALRGGQPQHF | TGTGCCATCAGTGACGCCCTCCGGGGCGGTCAGCCCCAGCATTTT
TRBD2 | many | TRBJ2-3 | TRBV20-1 | CSAPPDSGMTDTQYF | TGCAGTGCTCCGCCCGACAGCGGGATGACAGATACGCAGTATTTT
. | many | TRBJ2-7 | TRBV20-1 | CSAIFPGKRNEQYF | TGCAGTGCTATCTTTCCGGGAAAGAGAAACGAGCAGTACTTC
. | many | TRBJ2-1 | TRBV4-1 | CASSQGPGVNEQFF | TGCGCCAGCAGCCAGGGCCCCGGGGTCAATGAGCAGTTCTTC
. | many | TRBJ2-6 | TRBV9 | CASSADISGANVLTF | TGTGCCAGCAGCGCGGACATCTCTGGGGCCAACGTCCTGACTTTC
. | many | TRBJ2-3 | TRBV7-6 | CASSLVGRGPDTQYF | TGTGCCAGCAGCTTAGTGGGGCGGGGGCCAGATACGCAGTATTTT
. | many | TRBJ2-7 | TRBV28 | CASSLFSGPYEQYF | TGTGCCAGCAGTTTGTTTAGCGGCCCCTACGAGCAGTACTTC
. | . | TRBJ1-6 | TRBV14 | CASSLLGTRNSPLHF | TGTGCCAGCAGCCTCCTAGGTACGCGGAATTCACCCCTCCACTTT
TRBD1 | many | TRBJ2-2 | TRBV6-1 | CASSASTGGGGELFF | TGTGCCAGCAGTGCAAGTACAGGGGGTGGCGGGGAGCTGTTTTTT
. | many | TRBJ2-6 | TRBV28 | CASSLGQPSGANVLTF | TGTGCCAGCAGTTTGGGACAACCCTCTGGGGCCAACGTCCTGACTTTC
TRBD2 | many | TRBJ2-1 | TRBV5-1 | CASSPGLGLGNEQFF | TGCGCCAGCAGCCCCGGACTAGGATTGGGCAATGAGCAGTTCTTC
. | many | TRBJ1-5 | TRBV10-3 | CATRTEYSNQPKHF | TGTGCCACAAGAACAGAATATAGCAATCAGCCCAAGCATTTT
. | many | TRBJ2-3 | TRBV6-1 | CASSPRIVGGDTQYF | TGTGCCAGCAGCCCAAGGATAGTAGGTGGAGATACGCAGTATTTT
. | many | TRBJ1-1 | TRBV25-1 | CASSAIRGQVNTEAFF | TGTGCCAGCAGTGCAATCCGGGGGCAGGTGAACACTGAAGCTTTCTTT
. | many | TRBJ2-7 | TRBV28 | CASSAPGLTYEQYF | TGTGCCAGCAGCGCGCCAGGACTCACCTACGAGCAGTACTTC
. | many | TRBJ2-1 | TRBV20-1 | CSARPRVDEQFF | TGCAGTGCTAGGCCCAGGGTCGATGAGCAGTTCTTC
. | many | TRBJ2-7 | TRBV12-3/TRBV12-4 | CASSLGQLLAEQYF | TGTGCCAGCAGTTTAGGCCAGCTCTTAGCGGAGCAGTACTTC
TRBD1 | many | TRBJ2-5 | TRBV7-9 | CASSFPEDRAETQYF | TGTGCCAGCAGCTTCCCCGAGGACAGGGCGGAGACCCAGTACTTC
. | many | TRBJ2-7 | TRBV20-1 | CSARSASFLYEQYF | TGCAGTGCTAGGTCGGCCAGTTTCCTCTACGAGCAGTACTTC
. | medium-sized | TRBJ2-1 | TRBV27 | CASSSHAAVSYNEQFF | TGTGCCAGCAGTTCGCACGCAGCAGTCTCCTACAATGAGCAGTTCTTC
TRBD2 | many | TRBJ2-3 | TRBV5-6 | CASSALAGGDTQYF | TGTGCCAGCAGCGCACTAGCGGGAGGAGATACGCAGTATTTT
TRBD1 | many | TRBJ2-7 | TRBV20-1 | CSARDETGSSYEQYF | TGCAGTGCTAGGGACGAGACAGGGAGCTCCTACGAGCAGTACTTC
. | . | TRBJ1-6 | TRBV20-1 | CSARAPPRAGVYSPLHF | TGCAGTGCTAGAGCCCCCCCCCGGGCAGGGGTATATTCACCCCTCCACTTT
. | many | TRBJ2-7 | TRBV7-2 | CASSQPGLRISYEQYF | TGTGCCAGCAGCCAACCGGGACTCCGAATATCGTACGAGCAGTACTTC
TRBD1 | many | TRBJ2-3 | TRBV9 | CASSALQGFTQYF | TGTGCCAGCAGCGCGTTACAGGGGTTTACGCAGTATTTT
. | many | TRBJ2-5 | TRBV4-2 | CASTASQGRFGGLETQYF | TGTGCCAGCACCGCAAGCCAGGGGCGGTTTGGAGGTCTGGAGACCCAGTACTTC
. | few | TRBJ2-6 | TRBV7-3 | CASSPRAVWGSSGANVLTF | TGTGCCAGCAGCCCCCGGGCTGTTTGGGGCAGCTCTGGGGCCAACGTCCTGACTTTC
TRBD1 | many | TRBJ2-1 | TRBV14 | CASSLLQGVDYNEQFF | TGTGCCAGCAGCCTATTACAGGGGGTGGACTACAATGAGCAGTTCTTC
. | many | TRBJ1-2 | TRBV5-1 | CASSLGQGTTNYGYTF | TGCGCCAGCAGCTTGGGGCAGGGAACTACTAACTATGGCTACACCTTC